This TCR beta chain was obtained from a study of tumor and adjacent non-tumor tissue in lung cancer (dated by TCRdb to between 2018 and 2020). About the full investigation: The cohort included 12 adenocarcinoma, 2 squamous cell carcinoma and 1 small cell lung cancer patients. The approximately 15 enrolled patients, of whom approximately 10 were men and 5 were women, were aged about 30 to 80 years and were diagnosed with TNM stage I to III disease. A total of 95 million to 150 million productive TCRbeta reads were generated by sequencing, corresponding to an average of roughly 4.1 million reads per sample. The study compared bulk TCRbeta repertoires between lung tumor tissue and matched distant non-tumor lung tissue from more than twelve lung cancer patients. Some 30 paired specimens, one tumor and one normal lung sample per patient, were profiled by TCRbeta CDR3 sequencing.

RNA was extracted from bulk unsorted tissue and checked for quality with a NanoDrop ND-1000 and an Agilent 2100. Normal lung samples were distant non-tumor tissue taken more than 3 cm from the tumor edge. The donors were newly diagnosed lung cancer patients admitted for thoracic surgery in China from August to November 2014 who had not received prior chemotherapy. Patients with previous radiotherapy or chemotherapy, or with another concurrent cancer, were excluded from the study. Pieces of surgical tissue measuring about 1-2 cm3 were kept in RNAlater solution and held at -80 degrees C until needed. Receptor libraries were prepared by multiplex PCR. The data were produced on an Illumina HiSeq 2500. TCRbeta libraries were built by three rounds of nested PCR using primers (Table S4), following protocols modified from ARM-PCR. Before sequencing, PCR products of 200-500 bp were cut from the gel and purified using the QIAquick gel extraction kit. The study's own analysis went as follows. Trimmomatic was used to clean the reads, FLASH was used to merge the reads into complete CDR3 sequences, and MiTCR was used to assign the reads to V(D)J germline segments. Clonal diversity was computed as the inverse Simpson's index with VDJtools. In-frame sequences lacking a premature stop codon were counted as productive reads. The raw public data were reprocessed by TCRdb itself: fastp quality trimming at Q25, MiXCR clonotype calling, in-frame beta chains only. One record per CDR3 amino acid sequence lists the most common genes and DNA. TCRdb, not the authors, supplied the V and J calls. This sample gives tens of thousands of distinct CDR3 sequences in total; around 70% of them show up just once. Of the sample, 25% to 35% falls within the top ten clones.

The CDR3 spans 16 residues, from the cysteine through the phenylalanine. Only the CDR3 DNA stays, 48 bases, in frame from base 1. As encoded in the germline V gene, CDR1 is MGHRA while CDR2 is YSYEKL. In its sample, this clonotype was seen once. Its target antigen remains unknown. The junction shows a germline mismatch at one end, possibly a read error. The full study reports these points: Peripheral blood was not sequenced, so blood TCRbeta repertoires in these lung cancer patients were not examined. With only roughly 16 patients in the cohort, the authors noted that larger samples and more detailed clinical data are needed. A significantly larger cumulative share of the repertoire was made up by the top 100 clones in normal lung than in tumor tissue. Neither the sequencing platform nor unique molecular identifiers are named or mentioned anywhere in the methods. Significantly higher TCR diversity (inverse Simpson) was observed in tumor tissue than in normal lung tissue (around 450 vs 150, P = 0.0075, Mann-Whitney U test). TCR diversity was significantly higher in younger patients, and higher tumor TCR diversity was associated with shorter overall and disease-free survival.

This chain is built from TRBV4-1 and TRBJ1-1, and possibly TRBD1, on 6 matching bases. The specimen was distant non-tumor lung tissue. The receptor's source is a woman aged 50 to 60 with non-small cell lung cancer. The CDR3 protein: CARSQERYRANTEALF. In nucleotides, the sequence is TGCGCCAGAAGCCAAGAACGTTACAGGGCGAACACTGAAGCTCTCTTT.